The sequence of this T cell receptor (beta chain) was determined in a study of blood T cell repertoires in COVID-19. Germline-derived CDR1 and CDR2 are MNHEY and SVGEGT. V lost 5 bases, J lost 4 bases, and 12 bases stayed unmatched. The CDR3 has 17 residues. There are a few counts of this clone. As handled by the study authors: Estimated nucleated cell counts came from reference gene primer amplification. Only in-frame clones appear in the TCRdb table, and some are missing; sequencing was by immunoSEQ multiplex PCR. D and trimming come from the DNA, and the V and J calls and clone size come from that table. The table shows 200,000 to 250,000 clones, with over 80% occurring only once.

The chain carries TRBV6-2 or TRBV6-3 and TRBJ2-2; 8 nucleotides align to TRBD2. Sequencing input: PBMCs or T cells enriched from blood (not recorded which). The clonotype comes from a man aged 18 to 35 with acute COVID-19. The CDR3 coding sequence is TGTGCCAGCAGTGCGCCGCGTCCGGGAGGGATCACCGGGGAGCTGTTTTTT. Encoded protein: CASSAPRPGGITGELFF.